The 27 T cell receptor beta chains listed next were all sequenced from one sample in a study of blood T cell repertoires in COVID-19. Libraries were prepared by immunoSEQ multiplex PCR; TCRdb keeps only in-frame clonotypes and omits some of them. Among about 380,000 clones, more than 75% were seen once, and the ten largest hold about 1.2%. The sequenced sample was PBMCs or T cells enriched from blood (not recorded which). These receptors were collected from a young woman who had recovered from COVID-19.

The CDR3 coding sequence is TGTGCCAGCAGTGAAGTGGGAGTCAACACCGGGGAGCTGTTTTTT. This encodes CASSEVGVNTGELFF. The rearrangement joins TRBV2 to TRBJ2-2; perhaps TRBD2 as D (5 bases). V was cut by 1 base and J by 2 bases, with 8 bases left in between. CDR1 and CDR2 (germline): SNHLY, FYNNEI. This CDR3 comprises 15 residues.

This CDR3 is CASSLAGVRLETQYF. For the CDR3, the DNA is TGTGCCAGCAGCTTAGCCGGGGTACGGTTGGAGACCCAGTACTTC. This rearrangement joins TRBV11-2 to TRBJ2-5; possible D gene TRBD2, 5 bases. Germline CDR1 is SGHAT and CDR2 is FQNNGV. The CDR3 spans 15 residues. V lost 1 base, J lost 5 bases, and 14 bases lay in between. The variable domain in full, with the rest retrieved from reference TRBV11-2 and TRBJ2-5, is EAGVAQSPRYKIIEKRQSVAFWCNPISGHATLYWYQQILGQGPKLLIQFQNNGVVDDSQLPKDRFSAERLKGVDSTLKIQPAKLEDSAVYLCASSLAGVRLETQYFGPGTRLLVL.

J is TRBJ2-5 and V is TRBV9; D is possibly TRBD2 (6 bases). V was pared by 1 base and J by 5 bases, with 15 bases between. CDR3 length: 15 amino acids. The germline CDR1 and CDR2 sequences are SGDLS and YYNGEE. The CDR3 DNA is TGTGCCAGCAGCGTACTCGGTGGGGGGATGGAGACCCAGTACTTC. Translated, it gives CASSVLGGGMETQYF. Using reference TRBV9 and TRBJ2-5 for the parts outside the CDR3, the full variable domain is DSGVTQTPKHLITATGQRVTLRCSPRSGDLSVYWYQQSLDQGLQFLIQYYNGEERAKGNILERFSAQQFPDLHSELNLSSLELGDSALYFCASSVLGGGMETQYFGPGTRLLVL.

The rearrangement uses TRBV11-2 and TRBJ2-7; no clear D. The CDR3 runs to 13 residues. The V end lost 2 bases, the J end lost 3 bases, and 8 bases lay between the germline ends. Germline assignment: CDR1 SGHAT and CDR2 FQNNGV. CDR3: CASSLPYLYEQYF. DNA of the CDR3: TGTGCCAGCAGCTTACCCTACCTCTACGAGCAGTACTTC.

The rearrangement joins TRBV5-6 to TRBJ1-4; D unresolved. The length of the CDR3 is 14 residues. Germline V CDR1 and CDR2: SGHDT, YYEEEE. The V end lost 2 bases, the J end lost 8 bases, and 13 bases lay between the germline ends. The CDR3 protein is CASSLGRYQEKLFF. The CDR3 nucleotides are TGTGCCAGCAGCTTAGGCAGGTATCAAGAAAAACTGTTTTTT.

The chain recombines TRBV14 with TRBJ2-7; possible D gene TRBD2, 6 bases. Germline CDR1 SGHDN, CDR2 FVKESK. V was cut by 4 bases and J by 7 bases, with 17 bases left in between. The CDR3 covers 14 residues. CDR3 protein: CASSPRDSPREQYF. CDR3 bases: TGTGCCAGCAGCCCCCGGGACTCCCCTAGGGAGCAGTACTTC.

The V call is TRBV5-6, the J call TRBJ2-7, with unresolved D. Germline lookup yields CDR1 SGHDT and CDR2 YYEEEE. V was cut by 0 bases and J by 5 bases, with 12 bases left in between. CDR3 length equals 14 residues. Here the CDR3 DNA reads TGTGCCAGCAGCTTGGGCACGTCCCGGGACGAGCAGTACTTC. This translates into CASSLGTSRDEQYF.

The chain employs TRBV5-1 and TRBJ2-7; possible D gene TRBD1, 5 bases. The CDR3 has 15 residues. Per germline, CDR1 SGHRS and CDR2 YFSETQ. The V gene lost 4 bases and the J gene lost 3 bases, with 17 bases spanning the gap. The CDR3 loop reads CASSAKGATRYEQYF. In DNA form, the CDR3 reads TGCGCCAGCAGCGCCAAAGGGGCAACGCGCTACGAGCAGTACTTC.

This clone was detected once. CDR3 protein: CASSFGRGEQFF. CDR3 nucleotides: TGTGCCAGCAGTTTCGGTAGGGGGGAGCAGTTCTTC. This chain uses TRBV12-3 or TRBV12-4 with TRBJ2-1, with TRBD1 as a possible D gene (6 bases). This CDR3 contains 12 residues. Trimming pared 3 bases from V and 10 bases from J, leaving 10 bases between.

This chain connects TRBV5-1 to TRBJ2-7; TRBD1 aligns across 7 bases. This CDR3 region has 14 residues. V lost 5 bases to trimming and J lost 4 bases; unmatched junction nucleotides: 9. CDR1 SGHRS and CDR2 YFSETQ come from the germline V gene. CDR3: CASSAPGTAYEQYF. In nucleotides, the CDR3 is TGCGCCAGCAGTGCCCCGGGGACAGCTTACGAGCAGTACTTC.

The chain employs TRBV2 and TRBJ1-1; a possible D gene is TRBD1 (5 bases). The V gene's germline CDR1 is SNHLY and CDR2 FYNNEI. V was trimmed by 8 bases and J by 6 bases, leaving 13 bases between them. The CDR3 contains 12 residues. The CDR3 nucleotides read TGTGCCAGCGCATCTGGAGGGGCTGAAGCTTTCTTT. The encoded protein is CASASGGAEAFF.

The chain uses TRBV19 and TRBJ1-5, with 7 bases identical to TRBD1. Trimming removed 10 bases from V and 1 base from J; junction bases left unmatched: 4. The V gene's germline CDR1 is LNHDA and CDR2 SQIVND (reference sequence). CDR3 size: 13 residues. The CDR3 reads CATGTVSNQPQHF. The CDR3 DNA reads as TGTGCCACCGGGACAGTAAGCAATCAGCCCCAGCATTTT.

The gene calls are TRBV12-2 and TRBJ1-1; TRBD1 reflects the table's D call only, with no check against the DNA. TRBV12-2 constitutes a pseudogene. The CDR3 is made up of 13 amino acids. The CDR3 DNA is TGTGCAAGTCGTCCCCGTAGGGGAAGTGAAGCTTTCTTT. It yields the protein CASRPRRGSEAFF.

The V call is TRBV3-1 (or the pseudogene TRBV3-2), the J call TRBJ2-7; tentatively, D is TRBD1 (6 bases). Germline loops: CDR1 LGHDT, CDR2 YNNKEL (reference sequence). V was shortened by 3 bases and J by 0 bases, with 9 bases between the two germline ends. The CDR3 length is 14 residues. The CDR3 DNA sequence: TGTGCCAGCAGCCACGACAGGAGCTCCTACGAGCAGTACTTC. Its translation: CASSHDRSSYEQYF.

V gene TRBV5-1 combines with J gene TRBJ1-2, with 8 bases fitting TRBD1. The germline gives CDR1 SGHRS, CDR2 YFSETQ. CDR3 size: 14 residues. J gave up 5 bases and V 0 bases, and 3 bases lay outside the gene matches. The CDR3 nucleotides are TGCGCCAGCAGCTTGGGGACAGGGACTTATGGCTACACCTTC. Translation: CASSLGTGTYGYTF.

The chain carries TRBV28 and TRBJ1-5; 10 bases are shared with TRBD1. This CDR3 comprises 14 residues. Trimming took 6 bases from V and 5 from J; bases not matched to a gene: 4. Looked up from germline, CDR1 is MDHEN and CDR2 is SYDVKM. The CDR3 sequence: CASRPGTGDQPQHF. The CDR3 DNA reads TGTGCCAGCAGGCCCGGGACAGGGGATCAGCCCCAGCATTTT.

This clone was seen a handful of times. In DNA form, the CDR3 reads TGTGCCAGCAGCCCGATAGCGGGGGGGCCCGGAGATACGCAGTATTTT. The encoded protein is CASSPIAGGPGDTQYF. The chain combines TRBV3-1 (or the pseudogene TRBV3-2) with TRBJ2-3; 11 bases map to TRBD2. Looked up from germline, CDR1 is LGHDT and CDR2 is YNNKEL (reference sequence). The CDR3 length is 16 residues. V was clipped by 4 bases and J by 5 bases; unmatched bases: 8.

This sequence joins TRBV30 and TRBJ1-2, with 9 bases that match TRBD1. Per the germline V gene, CDR1 is GTSNPN and CDR2 is SVGIG (reference sequence). The CDR3 contains 15 residues. V lost 3 bases, J lost 5 bases, and 10 bases stayed unmatched. The CDR3 region has the DNA TGTGCCTGGAGGGGGAACCGGGACAGGGAATATGGCTACACCTTC. Translated: CAWRGNRDREYGYTF.

The chain links TRBV5-1 to TRBJ2-3; TRBD2 matches 7 bases. The CDR3 has 13 amino acids. Trimming removed 6 bases from V and 1 base from J; junction bases left unmatched: 2. Germline assignment: CDR1 SGHRS and CDR2 YFSETQ. Here the CDR3 reads CASNRGGTDTQYF. Written as DNA, the CDR3 is TGCGCCAGCAATCGGGGGGGCACAGATACGCAGTATTTT.

The chain links TRBV9 to TRBJ1-2, with D unresolved. Between the trimmed V and J ends, which lost 0 bases and 8 bases, there was a span of 14 bases. This CDR3 spans 14 amino acids. Germline CDR1 SGDLS, CDR2 YYNGEE. CDR3 coding DNA: TGTGCCAGCAGCGTAGAGCCCCGGAGTGAGGGCTACACCTTC. Its translation is CASSVEPRSEGYTF. Full variable domain (missing parts from reference TRBV9 and TRBJ1-2): DSGVTQTPKHLITATGQRVTLRCSPRSGDLSVYWYQQSLDQGLQFLIQYYNGEERAKGNILERFSAQQFPDLHSELNLSSLELGDSALYFCASSVEPRSEGYTFGSGTRLTVV.

The chain links TRBV5-1 to TRBJ2-1, with TRBD1 as a possible D gene (6 bases). V lost 4 bases and J lost 0, with 8 bases in between. Per germline, CDR1 SGHRS and CDR2 YFSETQ. The CDR3 is 14 residues long. The CDR3 protein is CASSGGSSYNEQFF. CDR3 coding DNA: TGCGCCAGCAGCGGGGGCAGCTCCTACAATGAGCAGTTCTTC.

This chain uses TRBV5-8 with TRBJ2-1, with 8 bases aligning to TRBD2. This CDR3 comprises 14 residues. J gave up 12 bases and V 4 bases, and 12 bases lay outside the gene matches. The germline CDR1 and CDR2 sequences are SGHTS and YDEGEE. This CDR3 is CASSRAGELTRQFF. The CDR3 DNA follows: TGTGCCAGCAGCCGAGCGGGGGAGTTGACTAGGCAGTTCTTC.

The chain employs TRBV5-1 and TRBJ2-5; 7 nucleotides align to TRBD2. With V trimmed by 2 bases and J by 5 bases, 6 bases remained unmatched. The CDR3 totals 14 residues. Per the germline V gene, CDR1 is SGHRS and CDR2 is YFSETQ. CDR3 loop: CASSFLTGRETQYF. In DNA, the CDR3 is TGCGCCAGCAGCTTTCTGACCGGGAGGGAGACCCAGTACTTC.

The chain is built from TRBV5-6 and TRBJ2-7, with TRBD2 matching 10 bases. CDR1 SGHDT and CDR2 YYEEEE come from the germline V gene. The junction had 12 bases not matched to a gene; V was cut back by 4 bases and J by 2 bases. The CDR3 is 17 amino acids. The CDR3 nucleotides are TGTGCCAGCAGCCTAAGGGGTCCTAGCGGGGGACCCTACGAGCAGTACTTC. This gives the protein CASSLRGPSGGPYEQYF.

The CDR3 protein is CASTPGGPENTEAFF. CDR3 nucleotides: TGTGCCAGCACTCCTGGAGGGCCGGAGAACACTGAAGCTTTCTTT. The chain joins TRBV5-4 to TRBJ1-1, with D unclear. Germline V gene sequence: CDR1 SGHNT, CDR2 YYREEE (reference sequence). CDR3 size: 15 residues. V was clipped by 6 bases and J by 1 base, with 16 bases between them. The entire variable domain, with the rest obtained from reference TRBV5-4 and TRBJ1-1, is as follows: ETGVTQSPTHLIKTRGQQVTLRCSSQSGHNTVSWYQQALGQGPQFIFQYYREEENGRGNFPPRFSGLQFPNYSSELNVNALELDDSALYLCASTPGGPENTEAFFGQGTRLTVV.

The chain links TRBV9 to TRBJ1-1; 10 bases match TRBD1. CDR3 size: 15 residues. The germline CDR1 and CDR2 sequences are SGDLS and YYNGEE. The trim removed 3 bases at V and 5 bases at J, leaving 7 bases unmatched. CDR3 DNA sequence: TGTGCCAGCAGCGCCGGGACAGGGGCCCGGACTGAAGCTTTCTTT. Its protein is CASSAGTGARTEAFF. The entire variable domain, with the rest obtained from reference TRBV9 and TRBJ1-1, is as follows: DSGVTQTPKHLITATGQRVTLRCSPRSGDLSVYWYQQSLDQGLQFLIQYYNGEERAKGNILERFSAQQFPDLHSELNLSSLELGDSALYFCASSAGTGARTEAFFGQGTRLTVV.

The chain combines TRBV5-6 with TRBJ2-7; no firm D call. V shed 3 bases and J shed 2 bases, with 6 bases lying between them. This CDR3 region has 12 residues. Germline V gives CDR1 SGHDT, CDR2 YYEEEE. This CDR3 is CASSSKTYEQYF. DNA of the CDR3: TGTGCCAGCAGCTCCAAAACCTACGAGCAGTACTTC.